Below are 32 T cell receptor beta chains sequenced from a single sample in a study of shared clonotypes between healthy human individuals. Using immunoSEQ multiplex PCR, the repertoire was profiled, and TCRdb retains in-frame clones only, with some absent. The sample carries over 850,000 clones, 75% to 80% recorded once. The sequenced material came from memory CD4+ T cells from PBMCs. Subset reported: CD45RA-negative fraction. These receptors all stem from a man between 18 and 29 years old in good health. Some clones in this sample may be carry-over from other donors' samples.

The chain uses TRBV11-3 and TRBJ2-3; the D call may be TRBD1 or TRBD2 (5 bases each). The V and J ends lost 2 bases and 1 base respectively, with 7 bases between them. There are 14 residues in the CDR3. Germline CDR1 reads SGHNT; CDR2 reads YENEEA. CDR3 region: CASSLRGGTDTQYF. The CDR3 DNA is TGTGCCAGCAGCTTAAGAGGGGGCACAGATACGCAGTATTTT.

The V and J genes are TRBV5-4 and TRBJ2-7; D might be TRBD1 or TRBD2, each matching 5 bases. Trimming removed 4 bases from V and 6 bases from J, with 17 bases in between. The CDR3 sequence is 14 residues long. Germline loops: CDR1 SGHNT, CDR2 YYREEE (reference sequence). CDR3 bases: TGTGCCAGCAGCCTCCTAGGACAAGGAGGCGAGCAGTACTTC. Amino acids: CASSLLGQGGEQYF.

This clone showed up just a few times. The chain couples TRBV28 to TRBJ2-7; 7 bases are shared with TRBD1. This CDR3 contains 13 residues. Germline V gene data show CDR1 as MDHEN and CDR2 as SYDVKM. Unmatched junction bases numbered 9, after V lost 6 bases and J lost 7 bases. The CDR3 nucleotides read TGTGCCAGCAGGAGACAGGGTCCTAAAGAGCAGTACTTC. Protein product: CASRRQGPKEQYF.

The J gene is TRBJ2-7, the V gene TRBV10-3, with 8 nucleotides matching TRBD2. J lost 0 bases, V lost 6 bases, and 7 bases had no gene match. This CDR3 contains 15 residues. From germline, CDR1 is ENHRY and CDR2 SYGVKD. The chain's CDR3 is CAISPGGGLSYEQYF. CDR3 coding DNA: TGTGCCATCAGCCCCGGGGGGGGGCTCTCCTACGAGCAGTACTTC.

This clone was seen a handful of times. The chain is built from TRBV7-9 and TRBJ1-5, with D possibly being TRBD1 (5 bases). The CDR3 runs to 14 residues. Per germline, CDR1 SEHNR and CDR2 FQNEAQ (reference sequence). V was cut by 5 bases and J by 2 bases, with 10 bases left in between. The CDR3 spells CASSNLQGNQPQHF. CDR3 coding DNA: TGTGCCAGCAGCAACTTACAGGGCAATCAGCCCCAGCATTTT.

The chain joins TRBV6-5 to TRBJ2-2, with 7 nucleotides matching TRBD2. The CDR3 is 16 amino acids. J lost 5 bases, V lost 4 bases, and 10 bases had no gene match. The V gene's germline CDR1 is MNHEY and CDR2 SVGAGI. Written as DNA, the CDR3 is TGTGCCAGCAGTTGGGAGCGGGGATTGGGGACCGGGGAGCTGTTTTTT. It specifies CASSWERGLGTGELFF.

The rearrangement uses TRBV11-3 and TRBJ2-1; D might be TRBD1 (6 bases). Trimming cost V 4 bases and J 4 bases, with 11 bases left between them. The CDR3 runs 14 residues. Germline lookup yields CDR1 SGHNT and CDR2 YENEEA. The chain's CDR3 is CASSSGADYNEQFF. In nucleotides, the CDR3 is TGTGCCAGCAGCTCAGGGGCAGATTACAATGAGCAGTTCTTC.

In regard to this clone: A read error likely explains this, since a far larger clone differs by one base. Other DNA sequences from this sample encode an identical CDR3 as well. The genes are TRBV4-1 and TRBJ1-1; no reliable D call. V shed 3 bases and J shed 0 bases, with 8 bases lying between them. The CDR3 length is 14 residues. From germline, CDR1 is MGHRA and CDR2 YSYEKL. The DNA of the CDR3 is TGCGCCAGCAGCCAGGATCCAGTGAACACTGAAGCTTTCTTT. It encodes CASSQDPVNTEAFF.

The genes are TRBV9 and TRBJ2-1; no definite D call. Deletions cut 0 bases from V and 8 bases from J, with 15 bases between. The CDR3 runs 15 residues. Germline V gene sequence: CDR1 SGDLS, CDR2 YYNGEE. CDR3 residues: CASSVGVRFADEQFF. CDR3 nucleotides: TGTGCCAGCAGCGTAGGGGTGCGGTTTGCGGATGAGCAGTTCTTC.

This chain connects TRBV2 to TRBJ2-5; D is perhaps TRBD2 (6 bases). The CDR3 extends over 16 amino acids. Germline V gene lookup returns CDR1 SNHLY and CDR2 FYNNEI. Trimming removed 6 bases from V and 4 bases from J, with 21 bases in between. The DNA for the CDR3 is TGTGCCAGCAGAAATGGACTACCCTCGATAGGAGAGACCCAGTACTTC. Translation gives CASRNGLPSIGETQYF.

V usage is TRBV27 and J usage is TRBJ1-1; a weak D match, TRBD1 (6 bases). CDR1 and CDR2 from the germline V gene are MNHEY and SMNVEV (reference sequence). The V gene lost 4 bases and the J gene lost 0 bases, with 15 bases spanning the gap. The CDR3 runs to 16 residues. The CDR3 nucleotides are TGTGCCAGCAGTTCCCGGACAGTAGTAATGAACACTGAAGCTTTCTTT. Its protein product is CASSSRTVVMNTEAFF.

The chain combines TRBV28 with TRBJ2-2; 9 bases fit TRBD1. The CDR3 contains 15 residues. V was clipped by 5 bases and J by 0 bases; unmatched bases: 1. Germline assignment: CDR1 MDHEN and CDR2 SYDVKM. The CDR3 DNA reads as TGTGCCAGCAGTACAGGGGGCGCGAACACCGGGGAGCTGTTTTTT. Residues: CASSTGGANTGELFF.

The V and J genes are TRBV4-3 and TRBJ2-5, with D perhaps TRBD1 or TRBD2 (5 bases each). The CDR3 covers 13 residues. CDR1 is LGHNA, CDR2 YSLEER, per germline. Trimming removed 0 bases at V and 6 bases at J, with 8 bases between. CDR3 residues: CASSQERGQTQYF. The CDR3 nucleotides read TGCGCCAGCAGCCAAGAGAGGGGACAGACCCAGTACTTC.

The genes are TRBV6-5 and TRBJ1-1; D is possibly TRBD1 (6 bases). Between the trimmed V and J ends, which lost 3 bases and 0 bases, there was a span of 11 bases. Germline CDR1 MNHEY, CDR2 SVGAGI. CDR3 length: 15 residues. Here the CDR3 reads CASSYQGQMNTEAFF. CDR3 coding DNA: TGTGCCAGCAGTTATCAGGGGCAGATGAACACTGAAGCTTTCTTT.

This clone appeared a few times. The chain links TRBV4-3 to TRBJ1-2; TRBD1 agrees at 7 bases. The CDR3 covers 14 residues. After removal of 4 bases from V and 3 bases from J, the junction contained 5 bases not matched to a gene. In germline, CDR1 is LGHNA, CDR2 YSLEER. The CDR3 here is CASSLTGSDYGYTF. DNA of the CDR3: TGCGCCAGCAGCCTGACAGGGTCGGACTATGGCTACACCTTC.

This clone was detected only a few times. This is likely a read error, given that the CDR3 carries no conserved phenylalanine or tryptophan at its end. The chain recombines TRBV30 with TRBJ1-2; a possible D gene is TRBD1 (5 bases). Germline V gene lookup returns CDR1 GTSNPN and CDR2 SVGIG (reference sequence). This CDR3 is 12 amino acids long. The CDR3 DNA reads as TGTGCGTACCGGGACGGTAACTATGGCTACACCTTA. Its protein is CAYRDGNYGYTL.

The V and J genes are TRBV10-3 and TRBJ2-1; 7 bases align to TRBD2. Germline V CDR1 and CDR2: ENHRY, SYGVKD. The ends lost 1 base at V and 1 base at J; junction bases unmatched: 10. This CDR3 has 18 amino acids. The CDR3 loop reads CAISEWLAERISYNEQFF. CDR3 DNA sequence: TGTGCCATCAGTGAGTGGCTAGCGGAACGAATATCCTACAATGAGCAGTTCTTC.

V gene TRBV7-8 combines with J gene TRBJ2-1; D is perhaps TRBD1 or TRBD2 (5 bases each). The germline CDR1 and CDR2 sequences are SGHVS and FQNEAQ. V was pared by 4 bases and J by 3 bases, with 19 bases between. The CDR3 is 17 residues long. In nucleotides, the CDR3 is TGTGCCAGCAGCTCCTCCGGGACGGCAAGTATCTACAATGAGCAGTTCTTC. As protein: CASSSSGTASIYNEQFF.

The chain combines TRBV6-6 with TRBJ1-3; D remains unclear. The V and J ends lost 6 bases and 5 bases respectively, with 11 bases between them. CDR3 length: 13 amino acids. In germline, CDR1 is MNHNY, CDR2 SVGAGI (reference sequence). For the CDR3, the DNA is TGTGCCAGCAGAGGTCCAGCAAGAAACACCATATATTTT. Translated: CASRGPARNTIYF.

The rearrangement joins TRBV7-3 to TRBJ2-7; TRBD1 matches at 7 bases. Germline V gene data show CDR1 as SGHTA and CDR2 as FQGTGA. The CDR3 totals 15 residues. J gave up 0 bases and V 4 bases, and 6 bases lay outside the gene matches. CDR3 residues: CASSSGTDASYEQYF. The CDR3 DNA reads TGTGCCAGCAGCTCCGGGACAGATGCCTCCTACGAGCAGTACTTC.

This chain joins TRBV7-3 and TRBJ2-7; possible D gene TRBD2, 6 bases. CDR1 is SGHTA, CDR2 FQGTGA, per germline. This CDR3 has 13 residues. V lost 5 bases, J lost 7 bases, and 15 bases lay in between. For the CDR3, the DNA is TGTGCCAGCAGCCTCCGGGACTCGCGGGAGCAGTACTTC. Its translation: CASSLRDSREQYF.

On this clone: Other DNA sequences in the sample encode the same CDR3. The chain uses TRBV5-1 and TRBJ2-7, with D perhaps matching TRBD1 or TRBD2 (6 bases each). In germline, CDR1 is SGHRS, CDR2 YFSETQ. This CDR3 spans 14 amino acids. Between the trimmed V and J ends, which lost 3 bases and 1 base, there was a span of 11 bases. CDR3 protein: CASSSGGSSYEQYF. The CDR3, as DNA: TGCGCCAGCAGCTCCGGGGGCTCTTCCTACGAGCAGTACTTC.

This chain connects TRBV4-1 to TRBJ2-1; TRBD2 agrees at 8 bases. The CDR3 has 17 amino acids. V was clipped by 0 bases and J by 4 bases; unmatched bases: 8. CDR1 and CDR2 from the germline V gene are MGHRA and YSYEKL. The CDR3 coding sequence is TGCGCCAGCAGCCAAGATCTTGCTAGCGGGCCTTACAATGAGCAGTTCTTC. Translating gives CASSQDLASGPYNEQFF.

Only a few counts were recorded for this clone. The sample carries other DNA sequences with the same CDR3. The chain is built from TRBV12-5 and TRBJ1-1; no clear D. Germline V CDR1 and CDR2: LGHNT, FRNRAP. V was shortened by 3 bases and J by 3 bases, with 8 bases between the two germline ends. CDR3 length: 13 residues. CDR3 nucleotide sequence: TGTGCTAGTGGTTTAGAAGCAGACACTGAAGCTTTCTTT. This codes for CASGLEADTEAFF.

As to this clone: This sample also contains other DNA sequences that code for the same CDR3. The rearrangement links TRBV4-2 to TRBJ2-7; D not resolved. Per the germline V gene, CDR1 is LGHNA and CDR2 is YNFKEQ. V lost 0 bases, J lost 6 bases, and 9 bases lay in between. This CDR3 contains 13 residues. The CDR3 region has the DNA TGTGCCAGCAGCCAAGACGTGCAGAGCGAGCAGTACTTC. Amino acid sequence: CASSQDVQSEQYF.

This clone has a single count. Germline is not matched at one junction end, which may reflect a read error. The chain joins TRBV29-1 to TRBJ2-7, with a possible D match to TRBD1 (6 bases). Germline loops: CDR1 SQVTM, CDR2 ANQGSEA. The CDR3 runs to 10 residues. The CDR3 loop is CSVTRGRNIF. CDR3 nucleotide sequence: TGCAGCGTAACCAGGGGCCGTAATATCTTC.

The rearrangement joins TRBV5-1 to TRBJ2-3; D perhaps matches TRBD1 (6 bases). The CDR3 totals 17 residues. Trimming removed 5 bases from V and 0 bases from J, with 19 bases in between. Looked up from germline, CDR1 is SGHRS and CDR2 is YFSETQ. The CDR3 reads CASRYGGLTSSTDTQYF. CDR3 DNA: TGCGCCAGCAGATATGGGGGCCTTACCTCAAGCACAGATACGCAGTATTTT. The variable domain in full, completed from reference TRBV5-1 and TRBJ2-3, reads KAGVTQTPRYLIKTRGQQVTLSCSPISGHRSVSWYQQTPGQGLQFLFEYFSETQRNKGNFPGRFSGRQFSNSRSEMNVSTLELGDSALYLCASRYGGLTSSTDTQYFGPGTRLTVL.

The V call is TRBV7-2, the J call TRBJ2-7; possibly TRBD2 for D (5 bases). CDR1 is SGHTA and CDR2 is FQGNSA in the germline V gene. Trimming took 3 bases from V and 0 from J, leaving 18 bases between them. There are 17 residues in the CDR3. CDR3 sequence reads: CASSLSFSGRGSYEQYF. The CDR3 DNA reads as TGTGCCAGCAGCTTGTCGTTTTCAGGACGGGGCTCCTACGAGCAGTACTTC.

The chain links TRBV10-1 to TRBJ1-2; D perhaps matches TRBD1 (6 bases). The CDR3 is 13 amino acids. V shed 4 bases and J shed 4 bases, with 10 bases lying between them. CDR1 and CDR2 (germline): WNHNN, SYGVQD (reference sequence). CDR3 sequence reads: CASSAGERYGYTF. CDR3 in DNA: TGCGCCAGCAGTGCAGGGGAACGCTATGGCTACACCTTC.

Worth noting for this clone: This sequence may be a read error, since a much larger clone differs from it by one base. This CDR3 is also generated by other DNA sequences in the sample. The chain links TRBV27 to TRBJ1-5; D is unresolved. The germline V gene has CDR1 MNHEY and CDR2 SMNVEV (reference sequence). Trimming left V 0 bases short and J 2 bases short, with 2 bases between. The CDR3 covers 13 residues. The CDR3, as DNA: TGTGCCAGCAGTTTATCCCGCAATCAGCCCCAGCATTTT. Its protein is CASSLSRNQPQHF.

A note on this clone: Other nucleotide sequences in the sample specify the same CDR3. The chain employs TRBV30 and TRBJ2-7; 7 bases align to TRBD1. Germline CDR1 GTSNPN, CDR2 SVGIG (reference sequence). After removal of 3 bases from V and 1 base from J, the junction contained 6 bases not matched to a gene. The CDR3 has 14 amino acids. The CDR3 DNA is TGTGCCTGGAGCACAGGGGCCGGGTCCTACGAGCAGTACTTC. Translated, it gives CAWSTGAGSYEQYF.

This clone has only one observation. The chain recombines TRBV28 with TRBJ1-3; D not certain. The CDR3 is 12 amino acids. V lost 8 bases and J lost 0, with 5 bases in between. In germline, CDR1 is MDHEN, CDR2 SYDVKM. The CDR3 DNA reads TGTGCCAGCCTATCCTCTGGAAACACCATATATTTT. This gives the protein CASLSSGNTIYF. The full variable domain, with the rest looked up from reference TRBV28 and TRBJ1-3, is DVKVTQSSRYLVKRTGEKVFLECVQDMDHENMFWYRQDPGLGLRLIYFSYDVKMKEKGDIPEGYSVSREKKERFSLILESASTNQTSMYLCASLSSGNTIYFGEGSWLTVV.